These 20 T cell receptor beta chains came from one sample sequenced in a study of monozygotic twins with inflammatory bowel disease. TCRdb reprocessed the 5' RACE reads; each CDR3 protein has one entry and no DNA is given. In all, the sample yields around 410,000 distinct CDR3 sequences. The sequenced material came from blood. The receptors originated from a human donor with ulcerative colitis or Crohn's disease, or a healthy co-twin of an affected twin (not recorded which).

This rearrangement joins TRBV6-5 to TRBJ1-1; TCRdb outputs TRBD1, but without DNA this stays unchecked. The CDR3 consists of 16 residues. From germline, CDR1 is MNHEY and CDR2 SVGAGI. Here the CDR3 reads CASSYSVQGFWTEAFF.

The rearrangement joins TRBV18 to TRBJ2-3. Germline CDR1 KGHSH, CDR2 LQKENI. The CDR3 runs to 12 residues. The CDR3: CASSGNTDTQYF.

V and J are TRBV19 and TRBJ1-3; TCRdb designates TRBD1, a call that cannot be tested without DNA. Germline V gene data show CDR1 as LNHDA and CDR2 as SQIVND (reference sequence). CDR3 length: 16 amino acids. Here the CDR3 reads CASNTKTADSGNTIYF.

The CDR3 reads CSARTKGFYEQYF. This chain uses TRBV20-1 with TRBJ2-7; TCRdb's D call of TRBD1 is untestable without DNA. This CDR3 is built from 13 residues. In germline, CDR1 is DFQATT, CDR2 SNEGSKA (reference sequence).

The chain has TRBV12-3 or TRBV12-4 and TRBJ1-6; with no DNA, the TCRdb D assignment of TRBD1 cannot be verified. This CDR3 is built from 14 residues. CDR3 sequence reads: CASTRGTGNSPLHF.

The CDR3 spells CASSHGTGSNQPQHF. The rearrangement uses TRBV2 and TRBJ1-5; without DNA, the TCRdb call of TRBD1 cannot be checked. The CDR3 runs 15 residues. Germline V CDR1 and CDR2: SNHLY, FYNNEI.

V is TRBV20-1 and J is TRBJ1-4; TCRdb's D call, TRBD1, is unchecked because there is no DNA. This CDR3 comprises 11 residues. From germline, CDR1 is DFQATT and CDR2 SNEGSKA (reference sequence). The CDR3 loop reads CSAARGGKLFF.

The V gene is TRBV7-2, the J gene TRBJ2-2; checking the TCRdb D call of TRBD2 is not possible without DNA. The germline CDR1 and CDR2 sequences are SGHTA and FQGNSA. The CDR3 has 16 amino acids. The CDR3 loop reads CASSFVSGGAAGELFF.

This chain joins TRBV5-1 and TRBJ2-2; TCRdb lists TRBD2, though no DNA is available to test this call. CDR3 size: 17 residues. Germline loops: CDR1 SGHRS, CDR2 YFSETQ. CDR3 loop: CASGKTLGTANTGELFF.

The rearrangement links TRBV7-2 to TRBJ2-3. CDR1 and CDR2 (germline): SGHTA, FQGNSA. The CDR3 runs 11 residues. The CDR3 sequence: CASSWTDTQYF.

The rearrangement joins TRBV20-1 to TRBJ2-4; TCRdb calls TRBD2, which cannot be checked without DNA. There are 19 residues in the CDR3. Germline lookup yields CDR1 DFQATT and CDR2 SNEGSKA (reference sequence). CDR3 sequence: CSARGPRQASGGAQNIQYF.

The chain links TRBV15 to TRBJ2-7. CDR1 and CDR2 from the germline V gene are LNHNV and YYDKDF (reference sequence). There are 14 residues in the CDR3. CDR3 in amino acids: CATSRDHRSYEQYF.

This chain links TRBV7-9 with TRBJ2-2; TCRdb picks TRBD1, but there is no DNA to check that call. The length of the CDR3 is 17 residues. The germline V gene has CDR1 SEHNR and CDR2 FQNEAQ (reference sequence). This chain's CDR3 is CASSLDLRGRDTGELFF.

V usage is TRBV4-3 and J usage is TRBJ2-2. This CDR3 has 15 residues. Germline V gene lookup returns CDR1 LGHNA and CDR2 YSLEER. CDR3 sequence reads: CASSQVGIYTGELFF.

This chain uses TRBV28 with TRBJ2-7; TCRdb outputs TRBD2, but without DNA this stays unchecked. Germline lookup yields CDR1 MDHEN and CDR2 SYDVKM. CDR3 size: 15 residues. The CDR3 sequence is CASSLRGTANYEQYF. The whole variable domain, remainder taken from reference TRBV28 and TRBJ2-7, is DVKVTQSSRYLVKRTGEKVFLECVQDMDHENMFWYRQDPGLGLRLIYFSYDVKMKEKGDIPEGYSVSREKKERFSLILESASTNQTSMYLCASSLRGTANYEQYFGPGTRLTVT.

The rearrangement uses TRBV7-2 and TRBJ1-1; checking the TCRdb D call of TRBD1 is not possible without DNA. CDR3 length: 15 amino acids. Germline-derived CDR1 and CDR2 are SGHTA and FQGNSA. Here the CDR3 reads CASSLTWAMNTEAFF.

This chain's CDR3 is CASSLGAFLAPEQYF. The chain links TRBV5-1 to TRBJ2-7. This CDR3 spans 15 amino acids. Per germline, CDR1 SGHRS and CDR2 YFSETQ.

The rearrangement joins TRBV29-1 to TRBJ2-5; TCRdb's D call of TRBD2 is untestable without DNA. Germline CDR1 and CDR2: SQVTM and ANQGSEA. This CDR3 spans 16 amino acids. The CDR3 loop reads CSVVFLAGGLRETQYF.

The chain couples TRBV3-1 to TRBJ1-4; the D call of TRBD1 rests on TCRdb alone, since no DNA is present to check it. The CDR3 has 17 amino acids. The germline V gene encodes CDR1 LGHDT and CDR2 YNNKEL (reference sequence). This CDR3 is CASSEAYRGPANEKLFF.

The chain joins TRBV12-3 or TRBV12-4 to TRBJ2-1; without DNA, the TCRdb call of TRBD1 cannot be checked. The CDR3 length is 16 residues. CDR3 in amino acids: CASSVRRDIGGNEQFF.